This entry lists 20 T cell receptor beta chains sequenced from one sample in a study of cytomegalovirus exposure and HLA in healthy donors. PCR used 60 Vbeta primers and 13 Jbeta primers. Profiling relied on immunoSEQ multiplex PCR, and the TCRdb table lists in-frame clones only, not all of them. The sample includes around 120,000 clones, roughly three quarters seen only once; the top ten take more than 1.5%. Sequenced input: PBMCs. Every receptor here comes from a young woman in good health and CMV-seronegative.

The chain joins TRBV7-9 to TRBJ2-1, with 8 bases aligning to TRBD1. Germline CDR1 SEHNR, CDR2 FQNEAQ (reference sequence). The CDR3 loop spans 15 amino acids. Trimming cost V 6 bases and J 4 bases; bases outside gene matches: 8. CDR3 loop: CASSIRQGPYNEQFF. DNA for the CDR3: TGTGCCAGCAGTATTCGACAGGGGCCTTACAATGAGCAGTTCTTC. The entire variable domain, with the rest obtained from reference TRBV7-9 and TRBJ2-1, is as follows: DTGVSQNPRHKITKRGQNVTFRCDPISEHNRLYWYRQTLGQGPEFLTYFQNEAQLEKSRLLSDRFSAERPKGSFSTLEIQRTEQGDSAMYLCASSIRQGPYNEQFFGPGTRLTVL.

The chain employs TRBV10-2 and TRBJ2-2, with a weak D call TRBD1 (5 bases). The CDR3 is 13 amino acids. V was shortened by 6 bases and J by 7 bases, with 12 bases between the two germline ends. The germline V gene encodes CDR1 WSHSY and CDR2 SAAADI. The DNA for the CDR3 is TGCGCCAGCAGATTCGCAGGGAACGGGGAGCTGTTTTTT. Translation: CASRFAGNGELFF.

V and J are TRBV7-2 and TRBJ2-7; 7 bases are shared with TRBD2. The CDR3 runs 14 residues. V dropped 4 bases and J dropped 3; count of bases not matched to a gene: 6. The germline gives CDR1 SGHTA, CDR2 FQGNSA. This CDR3 reads CASSSGRGGYEQYF. As DNA, the CDR3 is TGTGCCAGCAGCTCGGGGAGGGGAGGCTACGAGCAGTACTTC. The entire variable domain, with the rest obtained from reference TRBV7-2 and TRBJ2-7, is as follows: GAGVSQSPSNKVTEKGKDVELRCDPISGHTALYWYRQSLGQGLEFLIYFQGNSAPDKSGLPSDRFSAERTGGSVSTLTIQRTQQEDSAVYLCASSSGRGGYEQYFGPGTRLTVT.

This clone occurred a few times. The chain links TRBV30 to TRBJ1-2, with 8 bases identical to TRBD1. V lost 5 bases, J lost 0 bases, and 8 bases stayed unmatched. CDR1 GTSNPN and CDR2 SVGIG come from the germline V gene (reference sequence). This CDR3 region has 15 residues. CDR3 nucleotide sequence: TGTGCCTGGGGACAGGGACTACCTTCTAACTATGGCTACACCTTC. It translates to CAWGQGLPSNYGYTF.

V and J are TRBV10-3 and TRBJ2-3, with TRBD2 identical over 8 bases. V shed 10 bases, J shed 5 bases, and the junction held 11 bases outside the gene matches. This CDR3 is built from 14 residues. CDR1 and CDR2 (germline): ENHRY, SYGVKD. This chain's CDR3 is CASTPGGQVDTQYF. DNA for the CDR3: TGTGCCAGCACCCCGGGGGGGCAGGTAGATACGCAGTATTTT.

The chain carries TRBV27 and TRBJ1-2, with a possible D match to TRBD1 (6 bases). CDR3 length equals 16 residues. Germline V gene sequence: CDR1 MNHEY, CDR2 SMNVEV (reference sequence). The germline V and J ends were trimmed by 6 bases and 3 bases, with 20 bases remaining between them. The CDR3 DNA is TGTGCCAGCAGCCCCGGGACAAGGAATCGATACTATGGCTACACCTTC. It translates to CASSPGTRNRYYGYTF.

The V gene is TRBV4-2, the J gene TRBJ1-6, with D unclear. The CDR3 contains 12 residues. V lost 4 bases to trimming and J lost 11 bases, with 9 bases between them. Germline CDR1 is LGHNA and CDR2 is YNFKEQ. The CDR3 sequence is CASSPRGPPLHF. CDR3 coding DNA: TGTGCCAGCAGCCCCCGCGGGCCACCCCTCCACTTT.

The chain employs TRBV27 and TRBJ2-2; maybe TRBD2 (6 bases). CDR1 and CDR2 (germline): MNHEY, SMNVEV (reference sequence). The CDR3 is made up of 14 amino acids. The ends were cut back, 2 bases at V and 2 bases at J, with 6 bases in the middle. The CDR3 is CASSLAGNTGELFF. CDR3 DNA sequence: TGTGCCAGCAGTTTAGCGGGAAACACCGGGGAGCTGTTTTTT.

V usage is TRBV2 and J usage is TRBJ1-2, with D possibly being TRBD1 (6 bases). This CDR3 spans 14 amino acids. V was clipped by 6 bases and J by 0 bases, with 11 bases between them. Germline V lookup: CDR1 SNHLY, CDR2 FYNNEI. CDR3 DNA sequence: TGTGCCAGCAGGCCCGGGACAACTAACTATGGCTACACCTTC. Amino acid sequence: CASRPGTTNYGYTF. The full variable domain, in which reference TRBV2 and TRBJ1-2 provide the parts outside the CDR3, is EPEVTQTPSHQVTQMGQEVILRCVPISNHLYFYWYRQILGQKVEFLVSFYNNEISEKSEIFDDQFSVERPDGSNFTLKIRSTKLEDSAMYFCASRPGTTNYGYTFGSGTRLTVV.

The chain employs TRBV2 and TRBJ1-5; D ambiguous. The V end was cut by 5 bases, the J end by 4 bases, with 18 bases between. The CDR3 runs 16 residues. Per germline, CDR1 SNHLY and CDR2 FYNNEI. CDR3 bases: TGTGCCAGCAGTCATCTCGGGGTGAGGGCTAATCAGCCCCAGCATTTT. This codes for CASSHLGVRANQPQHF.

The chain is built from TRBV2 and TRBJ1-2; D call uncertain. The CDR3 length is 13 residues. V dropped 4 bases and J dropped 2 bases, with 8 bases sitting between them. From germline, CDR1 is SNHLY and CDR2 FYNNEI. CDR3 sequence reads: CASSALTNYGYTF. The CDR3 nucleotides read TGTGCCAGCAGTGCCCTGACAAACTATGGCTACACCTTC.

The genes are TRBV27 and TRBJ1-1, with no clear D. Trimming took off 6 bases at V and 7 bases at J, with 15 bases between the two ends. From germline, CDR1 is MNHEY and CDR2 SMNVEV (reference sequence). The CDR3 consists of 13 residues. CDR3 amino acids: CASREIPIGEAFF. In DNA, the CDR3 is TGTGCCAGCAGGGAGATTCCCATCGGTGAAGCTTTCTTT.

J is TRBJ1-1 and V is TRBV30; TRBD1 is a possible D gene (5 bases). The V gene lost 4 bases and the J gene lost 5 bases, with 14 bases spanning the gap. The CDR3 totals 13 residues. The germline CDR1 and CDR2 sequences are GTSNPN and SVGIG (reference sequence). CDR3 bases: TGTGCCTGGACTCAAGACAGTGGGACTGAAGCTTTCTTT. It encodes CAWTQDSGTEAFF.

The chain joins TRBV5-4 to TRBJ1-2; TRBD1 is a possible D gene (5 bases). The CDR3 has 12 residues. V shed 9 bases and J shed 3 bases, with 12 bases lying between them. The germline V gene has CDR1 SGHNT and CDR2 YYREEE (reference sequence). CDR3 in DNA: TGTGCCACTACCGACAGCTACTATGGCTACACCTTC. Translating it yields CATTDSYYGYTF.

The chain recombines TRBV30 with TRBJ1-5; a possible D gene is TRBD1 (5 bases). The CDR3 covers 16 residues. The V gene's germline CDR1 is GTSNPN and CDR2 SVGIG (reference sequence). Trimming left V 3 bases short and J 3 bases short, with 18 bases between. The CDR3 here is CAWSEGGAGYNQPQHF. CDR3 DNA: TGTGCCTGGAGCGAAGGAGGGGCGGGATACAATCAGCCCCAGCATTTT.

This chain connects TRBV27 to TRBJ1-2; 7 nucleotides agree with TRBD1. This CDR3 comprises 13 residues. V lost 6 bases to trimming and J lost 4 bases; unmatched junction nucleotides: 5. The V gene's germline CDR1 is MNHEY and CDR2 SMNVEV (reference sequence). CDR3 bases: TGTGCCAGCAGACCGGGACAGAGCTATGGCTACACCTTC. Its protein is CASRPGQSYGYTF.

The genes are TRBV5-1 and TRBJ1-6; 7 bases agree with TRBD1. This CDR3 has 13 residues. Germline lookup yields CDR1 SGHRS and CDR2 YFSETQ. V gave up 5 bases and J gave up 7 bases; unmatched junction bases: 3. CDR3 in DNA: TGCGCCAGCAGTTCCAGGGGGAATTCACCCCTCCACTTT. Amino acid sequence: CASSSRGNSPLHF.

The chain joins TRBV6-6 to TRBJ2-5, with 9 bases identical to TRBD1. The germline V gene encodes CDR1 MNHNY and CDR2 SVGAGI (reference sequence). CDR3 size: 16 residues. The junction had 12 bases not matched to a gene; V was cut back by 6 bases and J by 4 bases. CDR3: CASRPPRDRASETQYF. CDR3 bases: TGTGCCAGCAGACCTCCCCGGGACAGGGCTTCAGAGACCCAGTACTTC.

This clone is a singleton in its sample. The chain recombines TRBV19 with TRBJ1-2; no reliable D call. Germline values: CDR1 LNHDA, CDR2 SQIVND (reference sequence). The V end lost 4 bases, the J end lost 2 bases, and 8 bases lay between the germline ends. This CDR3 is built from 13 residues. The CDR3 nucleotides are TGTGCCAGTAGTACCGGGATCAACTATGGCTACACCTTC. It translates to CASSTGINYGYTF.

The CDR3 sequence: CASSEALNRGPTNEKLFF. In DNA, the CDR3 is TGTGCCAGCAGTGAAGCGCTGAACAGGGGACCGACTAATGAAAAACTGTTTTTT. This chain links TRBV2 with TRBJ1-4, with 7 bases matching TRBD1. Trimming cost V 0 bases and J 2 bases; bases outside gene matches: 9. Looked up from germline, CDR1 is SNHLY and CDR2 is FYNNEI. The CDR3 runs to 18 residues.